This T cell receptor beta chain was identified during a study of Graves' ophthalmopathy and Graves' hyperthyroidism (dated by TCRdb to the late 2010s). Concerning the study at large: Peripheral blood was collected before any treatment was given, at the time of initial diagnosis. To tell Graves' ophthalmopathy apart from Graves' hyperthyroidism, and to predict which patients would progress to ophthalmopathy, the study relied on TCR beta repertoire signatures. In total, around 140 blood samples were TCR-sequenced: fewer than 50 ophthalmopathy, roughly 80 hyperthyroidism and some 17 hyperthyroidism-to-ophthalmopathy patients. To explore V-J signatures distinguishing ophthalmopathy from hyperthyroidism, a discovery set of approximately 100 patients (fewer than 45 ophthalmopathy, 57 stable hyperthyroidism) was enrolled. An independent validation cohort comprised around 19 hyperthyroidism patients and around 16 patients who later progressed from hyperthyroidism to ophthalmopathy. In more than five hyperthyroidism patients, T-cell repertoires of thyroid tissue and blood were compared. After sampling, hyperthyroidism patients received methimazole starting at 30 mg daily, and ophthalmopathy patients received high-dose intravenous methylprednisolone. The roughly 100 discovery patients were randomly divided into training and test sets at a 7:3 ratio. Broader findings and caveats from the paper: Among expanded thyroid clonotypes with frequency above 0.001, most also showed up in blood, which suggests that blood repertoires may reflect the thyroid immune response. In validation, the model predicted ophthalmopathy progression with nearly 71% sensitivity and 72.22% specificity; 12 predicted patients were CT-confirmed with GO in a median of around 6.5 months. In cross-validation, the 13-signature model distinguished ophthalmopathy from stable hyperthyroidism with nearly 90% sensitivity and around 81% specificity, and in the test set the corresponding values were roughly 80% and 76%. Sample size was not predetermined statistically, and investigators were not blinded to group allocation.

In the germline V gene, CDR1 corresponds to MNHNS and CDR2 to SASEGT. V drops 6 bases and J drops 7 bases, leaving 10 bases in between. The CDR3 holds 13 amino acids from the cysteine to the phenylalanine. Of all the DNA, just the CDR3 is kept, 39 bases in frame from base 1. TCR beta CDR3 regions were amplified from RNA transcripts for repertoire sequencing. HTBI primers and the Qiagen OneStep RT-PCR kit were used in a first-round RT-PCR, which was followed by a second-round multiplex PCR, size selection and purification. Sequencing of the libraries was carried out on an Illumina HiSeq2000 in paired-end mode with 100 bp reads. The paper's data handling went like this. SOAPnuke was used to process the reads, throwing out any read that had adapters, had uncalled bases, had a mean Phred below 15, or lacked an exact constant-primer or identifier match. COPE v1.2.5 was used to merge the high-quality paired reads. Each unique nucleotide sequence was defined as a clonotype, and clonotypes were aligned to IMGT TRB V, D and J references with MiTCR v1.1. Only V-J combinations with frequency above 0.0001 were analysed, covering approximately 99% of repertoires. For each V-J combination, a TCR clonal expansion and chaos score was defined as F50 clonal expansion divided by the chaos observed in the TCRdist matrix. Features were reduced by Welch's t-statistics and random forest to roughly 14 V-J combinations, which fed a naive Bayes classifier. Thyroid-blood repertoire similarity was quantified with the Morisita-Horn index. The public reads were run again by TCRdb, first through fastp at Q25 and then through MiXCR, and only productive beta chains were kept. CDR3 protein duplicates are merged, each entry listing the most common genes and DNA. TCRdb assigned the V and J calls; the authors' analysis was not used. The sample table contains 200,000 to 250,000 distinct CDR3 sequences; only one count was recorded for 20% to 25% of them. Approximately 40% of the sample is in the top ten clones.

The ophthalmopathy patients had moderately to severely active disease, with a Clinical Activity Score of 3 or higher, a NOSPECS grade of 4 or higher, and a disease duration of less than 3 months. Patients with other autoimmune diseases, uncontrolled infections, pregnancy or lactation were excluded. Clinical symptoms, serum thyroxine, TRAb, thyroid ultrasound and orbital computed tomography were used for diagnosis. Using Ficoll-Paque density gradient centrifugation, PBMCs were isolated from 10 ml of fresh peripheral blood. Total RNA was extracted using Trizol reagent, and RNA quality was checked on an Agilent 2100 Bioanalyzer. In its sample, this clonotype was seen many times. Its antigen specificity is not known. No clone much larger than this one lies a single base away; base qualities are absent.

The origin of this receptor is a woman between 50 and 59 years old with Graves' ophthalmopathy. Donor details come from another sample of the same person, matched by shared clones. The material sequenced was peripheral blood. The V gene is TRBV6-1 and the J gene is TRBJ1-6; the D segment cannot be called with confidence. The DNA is TGTGCCAGCAGGGGTGGAGGGAATTCACCCCTCCACTTT. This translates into CASRGGGNSPLHF.